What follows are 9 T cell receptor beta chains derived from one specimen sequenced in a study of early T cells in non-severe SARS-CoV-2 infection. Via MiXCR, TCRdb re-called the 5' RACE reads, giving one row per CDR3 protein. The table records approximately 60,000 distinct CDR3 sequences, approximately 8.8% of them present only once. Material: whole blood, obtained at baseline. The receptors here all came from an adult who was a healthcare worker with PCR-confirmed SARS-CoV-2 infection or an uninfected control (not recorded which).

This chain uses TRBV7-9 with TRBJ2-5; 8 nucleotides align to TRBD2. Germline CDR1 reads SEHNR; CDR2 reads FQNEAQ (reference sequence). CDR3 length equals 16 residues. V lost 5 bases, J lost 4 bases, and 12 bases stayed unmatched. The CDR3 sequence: CASSKTSVGGGETQYF. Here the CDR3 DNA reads TGTGCCAGCAGCAAGACTAGCGTCGGTGGTGGAGAGACCCAGTACTTC.

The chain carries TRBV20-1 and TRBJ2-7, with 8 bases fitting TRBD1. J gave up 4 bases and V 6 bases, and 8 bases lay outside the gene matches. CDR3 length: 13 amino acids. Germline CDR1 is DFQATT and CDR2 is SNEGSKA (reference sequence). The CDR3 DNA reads TGCAGTGCCGGGACAGGTGTAGGATACGAGCAGTACTTC. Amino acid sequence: CSAGTGVGYEQYF.

The DNA for the CDR3 is TGCGCCAGCAGCTTGAAGGGTAGCAACGAGCAGTACTTC. Protein: CASSLKGSNEQYF. The rearrangement joins TRBV5-1 to TRBJ2-7, with unresolved D. The CDR3 sequence is 13 residues long. CDR1 and CDR2 from the germline V gene are SGHRS and YFSETQ. The V end was cut by 1 base, the J end by 5 bases, with 10 bases between.

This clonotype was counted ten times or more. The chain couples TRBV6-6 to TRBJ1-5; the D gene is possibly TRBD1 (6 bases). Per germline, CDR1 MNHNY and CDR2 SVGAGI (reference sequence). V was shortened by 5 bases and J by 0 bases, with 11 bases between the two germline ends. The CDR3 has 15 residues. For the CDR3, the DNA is TGTGCCAGCAGTCAACAGGGAGGTAGCAATCAGCCCCAGCATTTT. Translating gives CASSQQGGSNQPQHF.

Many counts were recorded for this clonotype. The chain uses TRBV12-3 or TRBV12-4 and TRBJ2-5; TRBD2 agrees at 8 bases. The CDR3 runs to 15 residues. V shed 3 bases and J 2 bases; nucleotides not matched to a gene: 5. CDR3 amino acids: CASSFGLAEQETQYF. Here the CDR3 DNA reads TGTGCCAGCAGTTTCGGACTAGCCGAACAAGAGACCCAGTACTTC.

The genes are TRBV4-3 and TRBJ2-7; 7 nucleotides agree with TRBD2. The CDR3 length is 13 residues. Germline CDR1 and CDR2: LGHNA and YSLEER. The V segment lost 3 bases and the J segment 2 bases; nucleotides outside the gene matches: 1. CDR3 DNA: TGCGCCAGCAGCCACAGCGGGACCTACGAGCAGTACTTC. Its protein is CASSHSGTYEQYF.

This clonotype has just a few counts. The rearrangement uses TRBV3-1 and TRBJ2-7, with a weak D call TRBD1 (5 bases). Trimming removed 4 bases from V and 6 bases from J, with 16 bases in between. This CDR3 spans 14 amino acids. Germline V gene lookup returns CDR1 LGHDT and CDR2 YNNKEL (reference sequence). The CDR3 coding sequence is TGTGCCAGCAGCCCGGTTGCAGGGTCGTCCGAGCAGTACTTC. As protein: CASSPVAGSSEQYF.

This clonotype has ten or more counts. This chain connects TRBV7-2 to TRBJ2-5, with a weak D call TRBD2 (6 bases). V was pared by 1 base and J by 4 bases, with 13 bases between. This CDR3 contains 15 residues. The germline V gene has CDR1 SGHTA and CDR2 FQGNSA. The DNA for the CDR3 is TGTGCCAGCAGCTTAGAGTTCGGGGGTGGAGAGACCCAGTACTTC. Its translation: CASSLEFGGGETQYF.

The CDR3 loop is CASSWGYMGIYF. In nucleotides, the CDR3 is TGTGCCAGCAGCTGGGGGTACATGGGTATATACTTC. The rearrangement joins TRBV11-2 to TRBJ2-5; D is tentatively TRBD1 or TRBD2 (5 bases each). CDR3 length: 12 amino acids. The ends were cut back, 4 bases at V and 14 bases at J, with 17 bases in the middle. Germline values: CDR1 SGHAT, CDR2 FQNNGV. Full variable domain (rest looked up from reference TRBV11-2 and TRBJ2-5): EAGVAQSPRYKIIEKRQSVAFWCNPISGHATLYWYQQILGQGPKLLIQFQNNGVVDDSQLPKDRFSAERLKGVDSTLKIQPAKLEDSAVYLCASSWGYMGIYFGPGTRLLVL.